The clone carrying this T cell receptor (beta chain) came up a few times. Its antigen is as yet unknown. Healthy Caucasian individuals made up all the donors. This sample stems from a study of identical twins. Study-wide findings and caveats: The models systematically underestimated how much out-of-frame TCR alpha was shared in monozygotic twins. Some out-of-frame alpha sequences were shared by twins, and these showed excess low generation probability.

A universal primer site arose from template switching, and cDNA bore unique molecular identifiers. TCRdb processed the 5' RACE reads anew with MiXCR; each CDR3 protein has one entry. The table has around 1.7 million distinct CDR3 sequences, roughly 35% seen once; the top ten hold approximately 0.29%. Trimming at V came to 6 bases and at J to 1 base, leaving 5 bases not matched to a gene. The length of the CDR3 is 14 residues. The V gene's germline CDR1 is ENHRY and CDR2 SYGVKD. The V call is TRBV10-3, the J call TRBJ1-1; 7 bases align to TRBD1. The sequenced sample consisted of cord blood. This receptor was identified in a newborn girl in good health. CDR3 DNA sequence: TGTGCCATCAGCCCCGGGACAGCGAACACTGAAGCTTTCTTT. It specifies CAISPGTANTEAFF.